Included here is one TCR beta chain sequence, with context. These data are taken from a study of T cells in Graves' hyperthyroidism and ophthalmopathy. Template material for amplifying TCR beta CDR3 regions consisted of RNA transcripts. HTBI primers were employed in a first-round RT-PCR of the TCR CDR3. TCRdb analysed the multiplex PCR reads with MiXCR anew, one entry per CDR3 protein. This repertoire shows about 360,000 distinct CDR3 sequences, about 12% found once; its top ten account for around 9.2%. This CDR3 is built from 14 residues. Germline CDR1 reads LGHNA; CDR2 reads YNFKEQ. V gave up 4 bases and J gave up 9 bases, with 13 bases separating them.

Material: blood. The rearrangement uses TRBV4-2 and TRBJ1-6; D is ambiguous. The TCR comes from a woman aged 18 to 35 with Graves' hyperthyroidism. CDR3 DNA sequence: TGTGCCAGCAGCCCGGAGACGGACCCTTCACCCCTCCACTTT. This translates into CASSPETDPSPLHF.